This TCR beta chain was retrieved from a study of T cells after yellow fever vaccination. About the research overall: In the case of low-cell-number fractions, SMART-Seq v4 Ultra Low Input was used for preparation. Study-level points and caveats: Researchers report a weaker secondary response that nonetheless peaked faster, day 5 versus 15. Within FACS-sorted repertoires, abundant clonotypes contaminating from the bulk population could be present.

This CDR3 is 14 amino acids long. CDR1 is SGHNT and CDR2 is YYREEE in the germline V gene (reference sequence). Trimming took off 2 bases at V and 8 bases at J, with 14 bases between the two ends. TCRdb independently ran MiXCR on the 5' RACE reads; one entry per CDR3 protein. The data hold 250,000 to 350,000 distinct CDR3 sequences, with around 4.5% observed a single time. A remark on this clonotype: Its antigen remains unknown.

V is TRBV5-4 and J is TRBJ2-1, with no clear D. The TCR sequence derives from a man between 18 and 35 years old who received the YFV17D yellow fever vaccine. Here the sequenced sample was PBMCs, taken 15 days after the yellow fever booster vaccination. The DNA for the CDR3 is TGTGCCAGCAGCTTCTGGGGATCGGTCGATGAGCAGTTCTTC. It is translated as CASSFWGSVDEQFF.